The 28 T cell receptor beta chains presented below share a single source sample, sequenced in a study of T-cell reconstitution after alpha-beta-depleted transplantation in children. Unique molecular identifiers were used to barcode this TCRbeta library. One entry per CDR3 protein results from TCRdb running MiXCR on the PCR reads. The table includes about 420,000 distinct CDR3 sequences, roughly 15% detected once. Material: PBMCs, mostly from graft donor cells, obtained 360 days after TCRalphabeta/CD19-depleted stem cell transplant. These receptors all come from a boy younger than two who had a stem cell transplant for Wiskott-Aldrich syndrome, so the T cells may come from the graft donor.

This clonotype was found a few times. The chain uses TRBV7-2 and TRBJ2-3; either TRBD1 or TRBD2 may fit D (6 bases each). CDR3 length: 13 residues. Germline lookup yields CDR1 SGHTA and CDR2 FQGNSA. The germline V and J ends were trimmed by 5 bases and 5 bases, with 11 bases remaining between them. CDR3 nucleotides: TGTGCCAGCAGCCCCAAGGGGGGAGATACGCAGTATTTT. This sequence encodes CASSPKGGDTQYF.

This clonotype was seen a handful of times. V usage is TRBV2 and J usage is TRBJ2-1; 7 bases align to TRBD1. The ends lost 9 bases at V and 6 bases at J; junction bases unmatched: 2. CDR3 length equals 11 residues. Germline V gene sequence: CDR1 SNHLY, CDR2 FYNNEI. CDR3 region: CARRQGNEQFF. For the CDR3, the DNA is TGTGCCAGAAGACAGGGCAATGAGCAGTTCTTC.

This clonotype has ten or more counts. This chain links TRBV11-2 with TRBJ2-1; D unresolved. Trimming removed 1 base at V and 3 bases at J, with 7 bases between. This CDR3 region has 14 residues. Per germline, CDR1 SGHAT and CDR2 FQNNGV. In DNA, the CDR3 is TGTGCCAGCAGCTTAGTGAGGCGCTACAATGAGCAGTTCTTC. Translation gives CASSLVRRYNEQFF.

CDR3 in amino acids: CASSPTTLQGVDHNEQFF. As DNA, the CDR3 is TGTGCCAGCAGCCCTACCACCCTACAGGGAGTAGATCACAATGAGCAGTTCTTC. The genes are TRBV11-1 and TRBJ2-1; D perhaps matches TRBD1 (6 bases). CDR3 length: 18 amino acids. Germline V gene data show CDR1 as SGHAT and CDR2 as FQDESV (reference sequence). Trimming stripped 5 bases from V and 5 bases from J, with 25 bases between.

This clonotype was observed a few times. The chain uses TRBV21-1 and TRBJ2-5. TRBV21-1 is annotated as a pseudogene. The CDR3 sequence is 15 residues long. Here the CDR3 DNA reads TGTGCCAGCAGCAAAGGGCACTACGAAATAGAGACCCAGTACTTC. Translating gives CASSKGHYEIETQYF.

This clonotype has a count of ten or more. The chain joins TRBV12-3 or TRBV12-4 to TRBJ2-5, with 9 bases lining up with TRBD1. V shed 3 bases, J shed 2 bases, and the junction held 1 base outside the gene matches. The CDR3 is made up of 14 amino acids. The DNA for the CDR3 is TGTGCCAGCAGTTTCGGGACAGGGCAAGAGACCCAGTACTTC. The encoded protein is CASSFGTGQETQYF.

This clonotype has just a few counts. The chain uses TRBV4-1 and TRBJ2-1; D unresolved. This CDR3 spans 13 amino acids. V was cut by 0 bases and J by 10 bases, with 10 bases left in between. CDR1 and CDR2 (germline): MGHRA, YSYEKL. CDR3 in DNA: TGCGCCAGCAGCCAAGATCTGGGCTGGGAGCAGTTCTTC. Translating gives CASSQDLGWEQFF.

J is TRBJ2-7 and V is TRBV29-1, with 9 nucleotides matching TRBD2. The CDR3 is 13 residues long. Germline V gives CDR1 SQVTM, CDR2 ANQGSEA. The ends lost 6 bases at V and 6 bases at J; junction bases unmatched: 9. CDR3 nucleotides: TGCAGCGTCGGGGCTAGCGGGAAGCTCGAGCAGTACTTC. Translation gives CSVGASGKLEQYF.

This clonotype has more than one count but fewer than ten. This chain joins TRBV7-9 and TRBJ2-7; D not resolved. This CDR3 has 14 amino acids. CDR1 is SEHNR and CDR2 is FQNEAQ in the germline V gene (reference sequence). Trimming removed 2 bases at V and 2 bases at J, with 10 bases between. The CDR3 sequence: CASSLRMEPYEQYF. CDR3 nucleotides: TGTGCCAGCAGCTTAAGAATGGAACCCTACGAGCAGTACTTC.

The V call is TRBV6-1, the J call TRBJ2-4; a possible D gene is TRBD2 (7 bases). The length of the CDR3 is 18 residues. V was shortened by 2 bases and J by 0 bases, with 17 bases between the two germline ends. The V gene's germline CDR1 is MNHNS and CDR2 SASEGT. CDR3 DNA: TGTGCCAGCAGTGAATTTCACGGGGGGCGGATAGCCAAAAACATTCAGTACTTC. Translating it yields CASSEFHGGRIAKNIQYF.

This clonotype was recorded only once. The chain combines TRBV2 with TRBJ2-3, with D uncertain. Germline V gives CDR1 SNHLY, CDR2 FYNNEI. The CDR3 is made up of 13 amino acids. The V end was cut by 3 bases, the J end by 0 bases, with 4 bases between. CDR3 in amino acids: CASSDISTDTQYF. As DNA, the CDR3 is TGTGCCAGCAGTGATATAAGCACAGATACGCAGTATTTT. The full variable domain, its missing parts supplied by reference TRBV2 and TRBJ2-3, is EPEVTQTPSHQVTQMGQEVILRCVPISNHLYFYWYRQILGQKVEFLVSFYNNEISEKSEIFDDQFSVERPDGSNFTLKIRSTKLEDSAMYFCASSDISTDTQYFGPGTRLTVL.

Ten or more counts support this clonotype. This sequence joins TRBV12-3 or TRBV12-4 and TRBJ2-1, with TRBD2 matching over 7 bases. V was clipped by 2 bases and J by 4 bases; unmatched bases: 5. The CDR3 covers 15 residues. The CDR3: CASSLLGGRYNEQFF. As DNA, the CDR3 is TGTGCCAGCAGTTTACTCGGGGGGAGGTACAATGAGCAGTTCTTC.

The chain joins TRBV10-3 to TRBJ2-5, with 9 bases fitting TRBD1. Germline lookup yields CDR1 ENHRY and CDR2 SYGVKD. This CDR3 has 12 residues. V trimming: 8 bases; J trimming: 10 bases; junction bases outside the gene matches: 8. The CDR3, as DNA: TGTGCCATCCGGACAGGGGATGGGAACCAGTACTTC. It translates to CAIRTGDGNQYF.

The chain has TRBV10-2 and TRBJ1-4; 9 nucleotides agree with TRBD1. The germline V gene has CDR1 WSHSY and CDR2 SAAADI. The CDR3 consists of 15 residues. The junction had 17 bases not matched to a gene; V was cut back by 6 bases and J by 15 bases. The CDR3 is CASRFGLTGGAPLFF. In nucleotides, the CDR3 is TGCGCCAGCAGATTCGGATTAACAGGGGGCGCCCCCTTGTTTTTT.

The rearrangement joins TRBV12-3 or TRBV12-4 to TRBJ1-1; D ambiguous. The CDR3 has 13 amino acids. Trimming took 7 bases from V and 1 from J, leaving 10 bases between them. The CDR3 loop reads CASTLKGNTEAFF. CDR3 sequence (DNA): TGTGCCAGCACCCTAAAGGGGAACACTGAAGCTTTCTTT.

The rearrangement joins TRBV15 to TRBJ2-1, with TRBD1 matching 7 bases. There are 21 residues in the CDR3. Unmatched junction bases numbered 22, after V lost 3 bases and J lost 2 bases. Germline lookup yields CDR1 LNHNV and CDR2 YYDKDF (reference sequence). Here the CDR3 DNA reads TGTGCCACCAGCAGTTTGGGCTCCTTTTGGCCGGACAGGCCTACCTACAATGAGCAGTTCTTC. As protein: CATSSLGSFWPDRPTYNEQFF.

The V gene is TRBV13, the J gene TRBJ1-6; 9 nucleotides agree with TRBD1. Trimming took 3 bases from V and 10 from J; bases not matched to a gene: 4. The CDR3 has 14 amino acids. Germline V CDR1 and CDR2: PRHDT, FYEKMQ (reference sequence). CDR3 nucleotide sequence: TGTGCCAGCAGCTTCTGGGACAGGGAGTCACCCCTCCACTTT. This gives the protein CASSFWDRESPLHF.

This clonotype was seen more than once but under ten times. This chain connects TRBV7-2 to TRBJ2-1; D might be TRBD2 (5 bases). The CDR3 is 14 amino acids. The germline gives CDR1 SGHTA, CDR2 FQGNSA. Trimming cost V 0 bases and J 8 bases, with 11 bases left between them. CDR3 nucleotides: TGTGCCAGCAGCTTAGCGGGAGTTATCTATGAGCAGTTCTTC. Encoded protein: CASSLAGVIYEQFF.

This clonotype was detected a few times. This chain connects TRBV18 to TRBJ2-1; D is tentatively TRBD1 or TRBD2 (7 bases each). The CDR3 length is 16 residues. Germline V lookup: CDR1 KGHSH, CDR2 LQKENI. The V and J ends lost 3 bases and 4 bases respectively, with 16 bases between them. CDR3 sequence (DNA): TGTGCCAGCTCACCGATAAACAGGGGAGGGTACAATGAGCAGTTCTTC. Translation gives CASSPINRGGYNEQFF.

The chain recombines TRBV6-1 with TRBJ2-3, with 9 bases that match TRBD2. The ends lost 6 bases at V and 2 bases at J; junction bases unmatched: 18. Germline CDR1 MNHNS, CDR2 SASEGT. CDR3 length: 19 residues. Written as DNA, the CDR3 is TGTGCCAGCAGCCAAGGGAGGGGGTTAGCGGGAGCCCACACAGATACGCAGTATTTT. Translated: CASSQGRGLAGAHTDTQYF.

The CDR3 loop is CAISAPGRDEQYF. CDR3 in DNA: TGTGCCATCAGTGCCCCGGGGCGGGACGAGCAGTACTTC. J is TRBJ2-7 and V is TRBV10-3, with D perhaps matching TRBD1 or TRBD2 (5 bases each). Germline lookup yields CDR1 ENHRY and CDR2 SYGVKD. The CDR3 has 13 residues. Between the trimmed V and J ends, which lost 4 bases and 5 bases, there was a span of 12 bases.

The V call is TRBV29-1, the J call TRBJ2-3; possibly TRBD1 for D (6 bases). This CDR3 contains 12 residues. The germline V and J ends were trimmed by 7 bases and 4 bases, with 12 bases remaining between them. The germline gives CDR1 SQVTM, CDR2 ANQGSEA. The CDR3: CSGNQGPDTQYF. The CDR3 nucleotides read TGCAGCGGAAATCAGGGGCCAGATACGCAGTATTTT.

The chain combines TRBV27 with TRBJ2-7, with a possible D match to TRBD2 (6 bases). Germline CDR1 MNHEY, CDR2 SMNVEV (reference sequence). V shed 4 bases and J shed 2 bases, with 15 bases lying between them. The CDR3 runs to 15 residues. DNA for the CDR3: TGTGCCAGCAGTTCCGTAGAGCGGGCGGCCTACGAGCAGTACTTC. As protein: CASSSVERAAYEQYF.

This clonotype has just a few counts. The chain joins TRBV4-3 to TRBJ2-5, with 9 bases lining up with TRBD1. The junction had 7 bases not matched to a gene; V was cut back by 3 bases and J by 2 bases. Per the germline V gene, CDR1 is LGHNA and CDR2 is YSLEER. The CDR3 totals 16 residues. CDR3 nucleotide sequence: TGCGCCAGCAGCCAGGCCCCGGGACAGGGTCAAGAGACCCAGTACTTC. The encoded protein is CASSQAPGQGQETQYF.

This CDR3 is CASSFTVSSYNEQFF. The CDR3 DNA follows: TGTGCCAGCAGCTTTACAGTTAGCTCCTACAATGAGCAGTTCTTC. The V call is TRBV7-2, the J call TRBJ2-1; D uncertain. The CDR3 runs 15 residues. V was cut by 3 bases and J by 0 bases, with 9 bases left in between. Germline V gene lookup returns CDR1 SGHTA and CDR2 FQGNSA. Looking up the rest from reference TRBV7-2 and TRBJ2-1 gives the full variable domain: GAGVSQSPSNKVTEKGKDVELRCDPISGHTALYWYRQSLGQGLEFLIYFQGNSAPDKSGLPSDRFSAERTGGSVSTLTIQRTQQEDSAVYLCASSFTVSSYNEQFFGPGTRLTVL.

In DNA form, the CDR3 reads TGTGCCAGCATTTTCGGCTTTGGGACAGGGGATTCACCCCTCCACTTT. Its translation: CASIFGFGTGDSPLHF. This chain connects TRBV2 to TRBJ1-6; 10 bases fit TRBD1. This CDR3 has 16 amino acids. V shed 7 bases and J 8 bases; nucleotides not matched to a gene: 11. CDR1 and CDR2 from the germline V gene are SNHLY and FYNNEI.

This clonotype was seen only a few times. V gene TRBV4-1 combines with J gene TRBJ2-1; 10 nucleotides align to TRBD2. This CDR3 has 17 amino acids. V was pared by 3 bases and J by 3 bases, with 8 bases of the junction left unmatched. Germline values: CDR1 MGHRA, CDR2 YSYEKL. The CDR3 DNA follows: TGCGCCAGCAGCCACGGAAGACTAGCGGGTGGCTACAATGAGCAGTTCTTC. This encodes CASSHGRLAGGYNEQFF.

Many counts were recorded for this clonotype. This rearrangement joins TRBV6-2 or TRBV6-3 to TRBJ2-1, with 9 bases aligning to TRBD1. V shed 8 bases and J 4 bases; nucleotides not matched to a gene: 3. This CDR3 region has 13 residues. The germline V gene encodes CDR1 MNHEY and CDR2 SVGEGT. Here the CDR3 DNA reads TGTGCCAGCCGGGACAGGGTTTACAATGAGCAGTTCTTC. It is translated as CASRDRVYNEQFF.